This is a list of T cell receptor beta chains from one sample in a study of vaccination effects on CD4 cells after COVID-19. The data were produced by immunoSEQ multiplex PCR, yet TCRdb's version contains in-frame clones alone and is incomplete. The data show some 70,000 clones, about four fifths seen once. No cognate antigen is known for these TCRs. The sequencing used CD4+ T cells from PBMCs cultured with SARS-CoV-2 spike peptides, collected before COVID-19 vaccination. These receptors all stem from a human donor who received a COVID-19 vaccine. CDR3s include the opening cysteine and the closing phenylalanine or tryptophan. A D gene is named only where the DNA matches it firmly.

14 | TRBJ1-1 | TRBV11-2 | . | CASSFSLSHTEAFF
15 | TRBJ2-1 | TRBV7-2 | . | CASSLPARSYNEQFF
15 | TRBJ2-2 | TRBV10-1 | . | CASCLGGPNTGELFF
13 | TRBJ2-3 | TRBV28 | . | CASRDTGTDTQYF
13 | TRBJ2-5 | TRBV29-1 | . | CSVVITVSETQYF
14 | TRBJ1-1 | TRBV2 | TRBD1 | CASSRQGDETEAFF
17 | TRBJ2-3 | TRBV18 | TRBD2 | CASSPRLAGGYGDTQYF
16 | TRBJ2-2 | TRBV30 | TRBD1 | CAWSVGRTGDTGELFF
14 | TRBJ1-3 | TRBV2 | . | CASRQGPSGNTIYF
13 | TRBJ1-5 | TRBV30 | . | CAWSVRPGQPQHF
16 | TRBJ2-3 | TRBV18 | TRBD1 | CASYPQGQGKPDTQYF
17 | TRBJ1-5 | TRBV5-8 | TRBD1 | CASSRGQVPDSNQPQHF
14 | TRBJ1-2 | TRBV15 | TRBD1 | CATSREGQGWGYTF
15 | TRBJ1-2 | TRBV3-1/TRBV3-2 | . | CASSRDPDSLYGYTF
16 | TRBJ2-1 | TRBV24-1 | TRBD2 | CATSDSLAVSYNEQFF
14 | TRBJ2-5 | TRBV19 | . | CASSIGPSQETQYF
16 | TRBJ2-3 | TRBV19 | . | CASSIGSRGGTDTQYF
13 | TRBJ2-4 | TRBV6-5 | . | CASRSDLQDIQYF
15 | TRBJ2-2 | TRBV28 | . | CASSSRGMYTGELFF
17 | TRBJ2-1 | TRBV29-1 | TRBD2 | CSVEGLAGGTSYNEQFF
16 | TRBJ2-2 | TRBV3-1/TRBV3-2 | . | CASSQFVASNTGELFF
12 | TRBJ2-5 | TRBV6-6 | . | CASSPIPETQYF
15 | TRBJ1-2 | TRBV27 | . | CASSLFGMINYGYTF
14 | TRBJ2-5 | TRBV5-1 | . | CASSLTGTRETQYF
15 | TRBJ1-1 | TRBV18 | . | CASSPLSRTRSEAFF
14 | TRBJ2-3 | TRBV25-1 | TRBD1 | CASSSQGVTDTQYF
12 | TRBJ2-1 | TRBV29-1 | . | CSVKNPRNEQFF
19 | TRBJ2-5 | TRBV3-1/TRBV3-2 | TRBD1 | CASSQDSSVGTGGYETQYF
14 | TRBJ2-5 | TRBV5-4 | . | CASSLGGGAETQYF
14 | TRBJ1-6 | TRBV6-4 | . | CASSPRGLDSPLHF
14 | TRBJ2-1 | TRBV5-1 | TRBD1 | CASSPDRGLNEQFF
14 | TRBJ1-4 | TRBV19 | TRBD1 | CASSMGQGYEKLFF
13 | TRBJ2-5 | TRBV5-1 | . | CASSFREQETQYF
14 | TRBJ2-5 | TRBV5-1 | . | CASSLGTSEETQYF
15 | TRBJ2-3 | TRBV19 | . | CASSDPQRTPDTQYF
14 | TRBJ1-1 | TRBV24-1 | . | CATRREPGDTEAFF
15 | TRBJ2-2 | TRBV4-3 | . | CASSQDRQNTGELFF
14 | TRBJ2-2 | TRBV18 | . | CASSPVAGLGELFF
17 | TRBJ2-6 | TRBV10-3 | TRBD1 | CAISDRQGAGGANVLTF
14 | TRBJ2-6 | TRBV27 | . | CASSQYSGANVLTF
13 | TRBJ1-2 | TRBV6-4 | . | CASRAGSHYGYTF
16 | TRBJ2-5 | TRBV5-1 | TRBD2 | CASSTASGGSQETQYF
18 | TRBJ2-2 | TRBV28 | TRBD1 | CASREGGQGAMNTGELFF
15 | TRBJ1-2 | TRBV4-3 | . | CASSQDLQGRDGYTF
13 | TRBJ1-1 | TRBV19 | . | CASSFFLNTEAFF
18 | TRBJ1-1 | TRBV18 | . | CASSPLVGAGGMNTEAFF
13 | TRBJ1-1 | TRBV6-5 | . | CASKGHMDTEAFF
13 | TRBJ1-2 | TRBV7-9 | TRBD1 | CASSPQQGSGYTF
15 | TRBJ1-5 | TRBV25-1 | TRBD1 | CASRGDRRSNQPQHF
16 | TRBJ2-3 | TRBV24-1 | . | CATSDLYVGFTDTQYF
16 | TRBJ1-1 | TRBV29-1 | TRBD1 | CSVTGTGGEWNTEAFF
15 | TRBJ1-5 | TRBV18 | . | CASSPAGGGRQPQHF